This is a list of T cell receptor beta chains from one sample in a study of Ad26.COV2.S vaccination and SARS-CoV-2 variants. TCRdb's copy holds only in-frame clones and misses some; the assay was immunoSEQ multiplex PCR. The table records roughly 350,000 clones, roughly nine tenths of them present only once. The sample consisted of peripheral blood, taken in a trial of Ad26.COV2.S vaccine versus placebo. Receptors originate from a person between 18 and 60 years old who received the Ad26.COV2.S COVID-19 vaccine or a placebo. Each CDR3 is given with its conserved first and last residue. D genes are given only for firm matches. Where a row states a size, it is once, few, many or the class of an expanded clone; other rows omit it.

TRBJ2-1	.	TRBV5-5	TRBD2	CASSPGTSWYNEQFF	TGTGCCAGCAGCCCCGGGACTAGTTGGTATAATGAGCAGTTCTTC
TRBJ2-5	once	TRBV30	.	CAWSVYRAAETQYF	TGTGCCTGGAGTGTATACCGGGCAGCGGAGACCCAGTACTTC
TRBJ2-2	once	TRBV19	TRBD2	CASSIVLAGAGGELFF	TGTGCCAGTAGTATAGTTTTAGCGGGAGCCGGCGGGGAGCTGTTTTTT
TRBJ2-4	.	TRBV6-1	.	CASSEGPGAKTKNIQYF	TGTGCCAGCAGTGAAGGGCCGGGGGCGAAAACCAAAAACATTCAGTACTTC
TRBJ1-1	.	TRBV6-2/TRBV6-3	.	CASSLGGPGTEAFF	TGTGCCAGCAGTTTGGGGGGGCCGGGGACTGAAGCTTTCTTT
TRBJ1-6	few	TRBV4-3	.	CASSQDDRNNSPLHF	TGCGCCAGCAGCCAAGACGACAGGAATAATTCACCCCTCCACTTT
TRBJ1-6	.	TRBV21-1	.	CASSKSAGSSYNSPLHF	TGTGCCAGCAGCAAAAGCGCAGGCAGCTCCTATAATTCACCCCTCCACTTT
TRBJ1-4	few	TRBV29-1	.	CSVGATNEKLFF	TGCAGCGTTGGTGCAACTAATGAAAAACTGTTTTTT
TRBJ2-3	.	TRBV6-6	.	CASSFRTADTQYF	TGTGCCAGCAGTTTCCGGACAGCAGATACGCAGTATTTT
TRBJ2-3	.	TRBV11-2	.	CASSLGGTTDTQYF	TGTGCCAGCAGCTTAGGCGGAACGACAGATACGCAGTATTTT
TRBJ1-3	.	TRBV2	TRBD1	CASRKDRGEGNTIYF	TGTGCCAGCCGGAAGGACAGGGGCGAAGGAAACACCATATATTTT
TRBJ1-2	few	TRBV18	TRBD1	CASSPGTVYVYYGYTF	TGTGCCAGCTCACCCGGGACAGTTTACGTCTACTATGGCTACACCTTC
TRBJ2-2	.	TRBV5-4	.	CASSLGRAANTGELFF	TGTGCCAGCAGCTTGGGCAGGGCCGCGAACACCGGGGAGCTGTTTTTT
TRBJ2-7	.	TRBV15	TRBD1	CATSPGQAPYEQYF	TGTGCCACCAGCCCGGGACAGGCACCCTACGAGCAGTACTTC
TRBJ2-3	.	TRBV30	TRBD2	CAWGKGTSGGVSDTQYF	TGTGCCTGGGGAAAGGGGACTAGCGGGGGGGTTTCAGATACGCAGTATTTT
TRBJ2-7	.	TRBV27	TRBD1	CASSLTPGQTYEQYF	TGTGCCAGCAGTCTCACCCCGGGACAGACCTACGAGCAGTACTTC
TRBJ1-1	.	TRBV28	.	CASSRTGPLNTEAFF	TGTGCCAGCAGCCGTACGGGACCGTTGAACACTGAAGCTTTCTTT
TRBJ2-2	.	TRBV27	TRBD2	CASSGAGVTGELFF	TGTGCCAGCAGTGGCGCGGGAGTTACCGGGGAGCTGTTTTTT
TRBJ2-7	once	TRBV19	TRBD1	CASSDFGQGPSYEQYF	TGTGCCAGTAGTGATTTCGGACAGGGGCCCTCCTACGAGCAGTACTTC
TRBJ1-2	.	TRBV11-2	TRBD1	CASSFLPDRGKYGYTF	TGTGCCAGCAGCTTTCTTCCTGACAGGGGCAAATATGGCTACACCTTC
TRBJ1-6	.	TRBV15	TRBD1	CATSGDRGSLHF	TGTGCCACCAGCGGGGACAGGGGGTCTCTTCACTTT
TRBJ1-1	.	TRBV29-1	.	CSVDPRGARTEAFF	TGCAGCGTTGACCCCCGGGGGGCGCGAACTGAAGCTTTCTTT
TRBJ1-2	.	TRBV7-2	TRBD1	CASSSGTGGGNGYTF	TGTGCCAGCAGCTCTGGGACAGGGGGAGGGAATGGCTACACCTTC
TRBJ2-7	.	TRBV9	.	CASSVDQGPSYEQYF	TGTGCCAGCAGCGTAGACCAGGGACCGTCCTACGAGCAGTACTTC
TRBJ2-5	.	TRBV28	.	CASSFASLRREKETQYF	TGTGCCAGCAGTTTCGCCTCCCTGAGGAGGGAGAAAGAGACCCAGTACTTC
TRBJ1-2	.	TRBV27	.	CASSLRGVLFPDGYTF	TGTGCCAGCAGTTTACGCGGGGTACTTTTCCCCGATGGCTACACCTTC
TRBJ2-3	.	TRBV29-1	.	CSVEGGVWIDTQYF	TGCAGCGTTGAAGGAGGGGTCTGGATAGATACGCAGTATTTT
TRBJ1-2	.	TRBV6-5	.	CASSPAGFNYGYTF	TGTGCCAGCAGCCCCGCTGGCTTTAACTATGGCTACACCTTC
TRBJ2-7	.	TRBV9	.	CASSADYSSYEQYF	TGTGCCAGCAGCGCCGATTATAGCTCCTACGAGCAGTACTTC
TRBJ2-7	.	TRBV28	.	CASSLWEDRQAEQYF	TGTGCCAGCAGTTTATGGGAGGACAGACAGGCCGAGCAGTACTTC
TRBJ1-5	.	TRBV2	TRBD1	CASRRTGKGNQPQHF	TGTGCCAGCAGGAGGACAGGGAAAGGCAATCAGCCCCAGCATTTT
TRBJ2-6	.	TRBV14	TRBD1	CASSQTTGESSGANVLTF	TGTGCCAGCAGCCAAACGACAGGGGAGAGCTCTGGGGCCAACGTCCTGACTTTC
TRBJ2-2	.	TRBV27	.	CASSLEGGELFF	TGTGCCAGCAGTTTAGAAGGAGGGGAGCTGTTTTTT
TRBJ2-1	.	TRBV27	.	CASSLLTYNEQFF	TGTGCCAGCAGTTTACTTACCTACAATGAGCAGTTCTTC
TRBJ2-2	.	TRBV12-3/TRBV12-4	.	CASSIPSAGELFF	TGTGCCAGCAGTATACCTAGCGCCGGGGAGCTGTTTTTT
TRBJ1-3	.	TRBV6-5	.	CATGGGANSGNTIYF	TGTGCCACCGGAGGGGGGGCAAACTCTGGAAACACCATATATTTT
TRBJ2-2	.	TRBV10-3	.	CAISPLGSTGELFF	TGTGCCATCAGCCCCCTTGGGAGCACCGGGGAGCTGTTTTTT
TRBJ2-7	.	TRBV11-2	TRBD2	CASSLDSGGAYIYEQYF	TGTGCCAGCAGCTTAGATAGCGGGGGGGCATATATTTACGAGCAGTACTTC
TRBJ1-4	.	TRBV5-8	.	CASSFPQGRNEKLFF	TGTGCCAGCAGCTTTCCACAGGGAAGGAATGAAAAACTGTTTTTT
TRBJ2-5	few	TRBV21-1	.	CASSNDRGQGETQYF	TGTGCCAGCAGCAACGACCGGGGACAAGGGGAGACCCAGTACTTC
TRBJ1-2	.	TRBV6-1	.	CASSEPGRVGYTF	TGTGCCAGCAGTGAACCCGGGAGGGTGGGCTACACCTTC
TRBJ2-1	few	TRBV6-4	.	CASSDGTGDHNEQFF	TGTGCCAGCAGTGACGGGACGGGAGATCACAATGAGCAGTTCTTC
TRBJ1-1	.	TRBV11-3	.	CASSYVSRGGNTEAFF	TGTGCCAGCAGCTACGTTTCACGGGGAGGAAACACTGAAGCTTTCTTT
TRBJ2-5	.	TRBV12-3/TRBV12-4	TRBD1	CASRTGFGETQYF	TGTGCCAGCAGGACAGGGTTTGGTGAGACCCAGTACTTC
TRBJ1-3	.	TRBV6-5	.	CASRSWGNTIYF	TGTGCCAGCAGATCATGGGGAAACACCATATATTTT
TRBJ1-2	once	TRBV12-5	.	CASGSSGQGSYTF	TGTGCTAGTGGTTCCTCGGGGCAGGGCAGCTACACCTTC
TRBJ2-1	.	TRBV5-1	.	CASSLGVLSQSGHLEFF	TGCGCCAGCAGCTTGGGAGTGTTGAGCCAAAGCGGACATTTGGAGTTCTTC
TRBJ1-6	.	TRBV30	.	CAWSAGQNSPLHF	TGTGCCTGGAGTGCAGGTCAGAATTCACCCCTCCACTTT